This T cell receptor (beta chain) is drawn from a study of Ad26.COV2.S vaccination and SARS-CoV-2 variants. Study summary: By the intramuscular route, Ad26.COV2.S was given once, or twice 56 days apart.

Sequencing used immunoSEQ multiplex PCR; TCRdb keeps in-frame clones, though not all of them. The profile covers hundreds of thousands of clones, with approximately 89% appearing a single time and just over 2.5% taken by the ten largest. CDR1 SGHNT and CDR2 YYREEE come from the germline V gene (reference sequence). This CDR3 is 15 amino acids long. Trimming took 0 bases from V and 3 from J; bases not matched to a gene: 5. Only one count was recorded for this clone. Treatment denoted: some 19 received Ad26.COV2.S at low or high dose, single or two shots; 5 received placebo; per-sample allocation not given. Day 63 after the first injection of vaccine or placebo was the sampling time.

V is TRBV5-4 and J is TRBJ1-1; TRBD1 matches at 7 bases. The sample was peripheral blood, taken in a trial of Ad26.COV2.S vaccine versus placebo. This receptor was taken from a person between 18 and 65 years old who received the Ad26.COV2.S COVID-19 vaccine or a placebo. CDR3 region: CASSLDRGGYTEAFF. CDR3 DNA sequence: TGTGCCAGCAGCTTGGACAGGGGCGGGTACACTGAAGCTTTCTTT.